This TCR beta chain was captured by sequencing in a study of blood T cell repertoires in COVID-19. Background on the study: Acute-phase and convalescent COVID-19 samples originated in the United States, Italy and Spain. T cells, B-cell-depleted T cells, or PBMCs supplied cDNA or gDNA.

Per the original data handling: Using reference gene primer amplification, nucleated cell counts were estimated. Produced via immunoSEQ multiplex PCR; TCRdb's table is partial and in-frame only. V and J calls and clone size are copied from that table; D and trimming were computed from the DNA. Seen here are 150,000 or so clones, more than 80% observed once, and the top ten hold approximately 10%. Trimming left V 0 bases short and J 4 bases short, with 9 bases between. CDR1 and CDR2 (germline): MGHRA, YSYEKL. The length of the CDR3 is 14 residues. The chain uses TRBV4-1 and TRBJ1-2, with D unresolved. Sequencing input: peripheral blood. The sequence derives from a human donor in a cohort sampled during active COVID-19. The CDR3 reads CASSQDPAGYGYTF. As DNA, the CDR3 is TGCGCCAGCAGCCAAGATCCGGCAGGCTATGGCTACACCTTC.